The clone carrying this TCR beta chain was counted at least ten times. This sample stems from a study of response to subunit inactivated influenza vaccine. The CDR3 consists of 16 residues. Germline values: CDR1 SGHRS, CDR2 YFSETQ. Trimming at V came to 0 bases and at J to 1 base, leaving 1 base not matched to a gene. TCRdb called the RT-PCR reads again in MiXCR, with one record for every CDR3 protein. This table holds about 650,000 distinct CDR3 sequences, approximately 14% found once. The TCR originated in a middle-aged man who received an inactivated influenza vaccine. Sequencing used PBMCs from blood, obtained roughly 13 days after vaccination. The gene calls are TRBV5-1 and TRBJ2-2, with TRBD1 identical over 9 bases. CDR3 in DNA: TGCGCCAGCAGCTTGGCGGGACAGGGGAACACCGGGGAGCTGTTTTTT. This codes for CASSLAGQGNTGELFF.